This T cell receptor beta chain was captured by sequencing in a study of cytomegalovirus exposure and HLA in healthy donors. Study-wide points: Several top significant clusters appeared, in a later analysis, to be linked to common viral pathogens. In a later analysis, productive TCRs from donors in an Asian-associated ancestry cluster reportedly carried fewer N-insertions than the cohort mean. Exclusion as indistinguishable affected some V segments, including TRBV6-2 and TRBV6-3. The study flagged some 170 TCR beta chains as cytomegalovirus-associated.

To note about this clone: The antigen remains undetermined.

Germline trimming cut 4 bases from V and 9 bases from J; bases unmatched to any gene: 11. CDR1 and CDR2 (germline): SGHAT, FQNNGV. This CDR3 has 15 residues. The PCR was carried out with 60 Vbeta primers and 13 Jbeta primers. TCRdb's table, derived via immunoSEQ multiplex PCR, lists solely in-frame clones and lacks some. The repertoire holds under 300,000 clones, 65% to 85% seen once, with 2% to 2.5% in the top ten. The sequence derives from a female donor in good health and CMV-seronegative. The chain is built from TRBV11-2 and TRBJ2-1; 8 bases map to TRBD2. Sample: PBMCs. The chain's CDR3 is CASSSGLVSVSEQFF. DNA for the CDR3: TGTGCCAGCAGCTCGGGACTAGTCTCCGTTAGTGAGCAGTTCTTC.